This TCR beta chain was identified during a study of PD-L1 blockade in urothelial cancer. Across the study: As for prior chemotherapy regimens, patients had received 0 to 3. It was at 3 weeks (second dose) and 6 weeks after treatment start that blood was analyzed.

Comment on this clone: Its antigen is not known.

Every PCR got spiked synthetic TCR analog templates. Produced via immunoSEQ multiplex PCR; TCRdb's table is partial and in-frame only. The table shows approximately 58,000 clones, with roughly 87% occurring only once. Overall study results and limits: Pretreatment clonality of the blood TCR repertoire below the median was predictive of superior survival.

CDR1 is LNHDA, CDR2 SQIVND, per germline (reference sequence). Unmatched junction bases numbered 11, after V lost 10 bases and J lost 3 bases. The CDR3 spans 15 residues. The chain couples TRBV19 to TRBJ1-3; 8 nucleotides match TRBD1. The sample consisted of PBMCs, taken around atezolizumab (anti-PD-L1) treatment. The sequence was collected from a man aged 70 or older with urothelial cancer. CDR3 sequence (DNA): TGTGCCACCTCCTCTCACAGGGGGGATGGAAACACCATATATTTT. The encoded protein is CATSSHRGDGNTIYF.